The rows below give T cell receptor beta chains drawn from one sample of a study of Tregs in tolerant kidney transplant recipients. These receptors are not linked to any known antigen. Repertoires were generated with immunoSEQ multiplex PCR, while TCRdb's copy carries only in-frame clones and drops some. The data show under 14,000 clones, under 95% seen once. The sample in question was Tregs from blood cultured with allogeneic cells, obtained before the transplant. The receptors were sampled from a human patient who received a combined kidney and bone marrow transplant. The CDR3 runs from the conserved cysteine through the conserved F or W. D genes are given only for firm matches. Clone sizes are given selectively: once, few, many, or a class where the clone is expanded.

TRBJ2-7 | TRBV12-5 | . | . | TGTGCTAGTGGTTTGGTACTTCCTCATTTAAGACCCCCAAGCTCCTACGAGCAGTACTTC | CASGLVLPHLRPPSSYEQYF
TRBJ2-3 | TRBV29-1 | . | . | TGCAGCGTTTTGGGTGGGAGCACAGATACGCAGTATTTT | CSVLGGSTDTQYF
TRBJ2-1 | TRBV30 | . | TRBD2 | TGTGCCTGGGCCGGGGGGGGGAGAAAGGAGCAGTTCTTC | CAWAGGGRKEQFF
TRBJ1-1 | TRBV5-1 | . | . | TGCGCCAGCAGCTTGGAGGGCCTTCAGACTGAAGCTTTCTTT | CASSLEGLQTEAFF
TRBJ2-3 | TRBV4-3 | . | . | TGCGCCAGCAGCCATCGCGTCCGGACAGGCCTGACTAGTACGGGAGATACGCAGTATTTT | CASSHRVRTGLTSTGDTQYF
TRBJ2-7 | TRBV10-3 | . | . | TGTGCCATTAGAGGGAAGGGGTCCTACGAGCAGTACTTC | CAIRGKGSYEQYF
TRBJ2-5 | TRBV5-1 | . | . | TGCGCCAGCAGCTTTGAGGAAGAGACCCAGTACTTC | CASSFEEETQYF
TRBJ1-1 | TRBV7-9 | . | . | TGTGCCAGCAGACAGCCTCGGGCGAGGGATGCTTTCTTT | CASRQPRARDAFF
TRBJ2-5 | TRBV13 | . | TRBD2 | TGTGCCAGCAGCGGAAGACTAGCGGGAGTCTCCGGAGAGACCCAGTACTTC | CASSGRLAGVSGETQYF
TRBJ1-2 | TRBV10-2 | . | . | TGCGCCAGCAGTGAGGCGACAGACAGTAACTATGGCTACACCTTC | CASSEATDSNYGYTF
TRBJ2-7 | TRBV7-7 | few | TRBD2 | TGTGCCAGCAGCTTACGCCCTCCCGCAGCGGGAGTGTTCGAGCAGTACTTC | CASSLRPPAAGVFEQYF
TRBJ2-2 | TRBV30 | . | . | TGTGCCTGGAACAGGGTATACACCGGGGAGCTGTTTTTT | CAWNRVYTGELFF
TRBJ1-1 | TRBV30 | . | . | TGTGCCTGGAGTCCCTTTTACCCCACTGAAGCTTTCTTT | CAWSPFYPTEAFF
TRBJ2-5 | TRBV5-6 | . | . | TGTGCCAGCAGCCCGTTGTTCAGGGTCCAAGAGACCCAGTACTTC | CASSPLFRVQETQYF
TRBJ2-1 | TRBV6-1 | once | TRBD2 | TGTGCCAGCAGTGAAGCCCCGGGAGGGCCACTAAATGAGCAGTTCTTC | CASSEAPGGPLNEQFF
TRBJ2-3 | TRBV30 | . | . | TGTGCCTGGAGTGTACTTCCAGTAACAGATACGCAGTATTTT | CAWSVLPVTDTQYF
TRBJ1-5 | TRBV27 | . | . | TGTGCCAGCAGTTTATGGGGGGGCTTTCAGCCCCAGCATTTT | CASSLWGGFQPQHF
TRBJ1-1 | TRBV7-3 | . | . | TGTGCCAGCAGCTATGAACGGACGAAGGCTTTCTTT | CASSYERTKAFF
TRBJ2-3 | TRBV7-9 | . | . | TGTGCCAGCAGCGTAGCAGGGTATACGCAGTATTTT | CASSVAGYTQYF
TRBJ1-5 | TRBV28 | . | . | TGTGCCAGCAGCCCAAATGGGTGGCAGCCCCAGCATTTT | CASSPNGWQPQHF
TRBJ1-2 | TRBV5-6 | . | . | TGTGCCAGCAGCTTGTTTGTAGTAATAGGGTATGGCTACACCTTC | CASSLFVVIGYGYTF
TRBJ2-1 | TRBV6-5 | . | . | TGTGCCAGCACTAGGGGAATGAACAATGAGCAGTTCTTC | CASTRGMNNEQFF
TRBJ2-2 | TRBV9 | . | TRBD2 | TGTGCCAGCAGCCCTCGACTAGCGAGGAACACCGGGGAGCTGTTTTTT | CASSPRLARNTGELFF
TRBJ2-7 | TRBV5-6 | . | . | TGTGCCAGCAGCTTGTTTCGATGGCAGGGTCCTGGGAAGCAGTACTTC | CASSLFRWQGPGKQYF
TRBJ2-3 | TRBV5-4 | . | TRBD2 | TGTGCCAGCAGCTCGAATTCCGGGACTAGCGGCTCCACAGATACGCAGTATTTT | CASSSNSGTSGSTDTQYF
TRBJ1-2 | TRBV4-2 | once | TRBD1 | TGTGCCAGCGATCTACAGGGGGCGGGCGGCTACACCTTC | CASDLQGAGGYTF
TRBJ2-1 | TRBV5-1 | . | TRBD2 | TGCGCCAGCAGAAGGCGGGGGGAGTCGCACAATGAGCAGTTCTTC | CASRRRGESHNEQFF
TRBJ2-2 | TRBV2 | . | TRBD1 | TGTGCCAGCAGTGAACTTACAGGGGGGTACACCGGGGAGCTGTTTTTT | CASSELTGGYTGELFF
TRBJ1-1 | TRBV23-1 | . | TRBD1 | TGCGCCAGCAGGCCCGATGGGACAGGGATGAACACTGAAGCTTTCTTT | CASRPDGTGMNTEAFF
TRBJ1-2 | TRBV29-1 | . | TRBD1 | TGCAGCGTTGATGGACAGGCGGCCTTCTATGGCTACACCTTC | CSVDGQAAFYGYTF
TRBJ2-7 | TRBV19 | . | . | TGTGCCAGTAGTATACGAAGCGGTTCCTACGAGCAGTACTTC | CASSIRSGSYEQYF
TRBJ1-2 | TRBV7-9 | . | . | TGTGCCAGCAGCTTAGTGGGCATTAACTATGGCTACACCTTC | CASSLVGINYGYTF
TRBJ2-7 | TRBV19 | . | . | TGTGCCAGTAGTACCACAGGGAGGTACGAGCAGTACTTC | CASSTTGRYEQYF
TRBJ2-2 | TRBV2 | . | . | TGTGCCAGCAGTGACGGGGACACCGGGGAGCTGTTTTTT | CASSDGDTGELFF
TRBJ1-2 | TRBV5-6 | . | . | TGTGCCAGCAGCCCGGGGCAGACTTATGGCTACACCTTC | CASSPGQTYGYTF
TRBJ2-2 | TRBV7-2 | . | . | TGTGCCAGCAGCTTCTCTTTAGCGGTTACCGGGGAGCTGTTTTTT | CASSFSLAVTGELFF
TRBJ2-3 | TRBV7-9 | . | . | TGTGCCAGCAGCTTTGTCCACAACACAGATACGCAGTATTTT | CASSFVHNTDTQYF
TRBJ1-2 | TRBV2 | . | . | TGTGCCAGCACCTGGGCAAGTGGCTACACCTTC | CASTWASGYTF
TRBJ2-5 | TRBV5-1 | . | . | TGCGCCAGCAGCTTGGGGGGCAGCCAAGAGACCCAGTACTTC | CASSLGGSQETQYF
TRBJ2-1 | TRBV2 | . | . | TGTGCCAGCAGTCCACAGGGAGGGGAGCAGTTCTTC | CASSPQGGEQFF
TRBJ2-3 | TRBV9 | . | TRBD1 | TGTGCCAGCAGCGAGACAGGGTACCCACAATCGCAGTATTTT | CASSETGYPQSQYF
TRBJ1-1 | TRBV10-3 | . | . | TGTGCCATCAGTGCAGGGGCGCTAAGGAACACTGAAGCTTTCTTT | CAISAGALRNTEAFF
TRBJ2-7 | TRBV5-1 | . | . | TGCGCCAGCAGCTCGATCGGGGGTTCCTACGAGCAGTACTTC | CASSSIGGSYEQYF
TRBJ2-1 | TRBV27 | . | TRBD1 | TGTGCCAGCAGTCAAAGACAGGGGAATGAGCAGTTCTTC | CASSQRQGNEQFF
TRBJ1-1 | TRBV10-3 | . | . | TGTGCCACCCAATCCCTGAACACTGAAGCTTTCTTT | CATQSLNTEAFF
TRBJ1-6 | TRBV7-2 | . | . | TGTGCCAGCAGCCTGGACAGCCCGTACTCACCCCTCCACTTT | CASSLDSPYSPLHF
TRBJ2-1 | TRBV19 | . | . | TGTGCCAGTAGTGACCGCCGGAACAATGAGCAGTTCTTC | CASSDRRNNEQFF
TRBJ2-3 | TRBV4-3 | . | . | TGCGCCAGCAGCCAGGGGGGGGGCAAGGATACGCAGTATTTT | CASSQGGGKDTQYF